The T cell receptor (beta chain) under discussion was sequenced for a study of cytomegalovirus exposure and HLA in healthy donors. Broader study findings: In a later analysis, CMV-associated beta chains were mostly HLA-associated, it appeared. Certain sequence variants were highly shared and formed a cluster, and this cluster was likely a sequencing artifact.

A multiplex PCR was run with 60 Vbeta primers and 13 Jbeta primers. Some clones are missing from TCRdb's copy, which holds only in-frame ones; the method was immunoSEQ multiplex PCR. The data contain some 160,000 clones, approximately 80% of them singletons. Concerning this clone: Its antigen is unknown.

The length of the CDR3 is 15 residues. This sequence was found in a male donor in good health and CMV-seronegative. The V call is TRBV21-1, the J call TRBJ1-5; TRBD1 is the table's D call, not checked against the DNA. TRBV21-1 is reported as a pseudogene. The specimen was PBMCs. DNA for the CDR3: TGTGCCAGCAATACCGGGACAGGGTTCAATCAGCCCCAGCATTTT. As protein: CASNTGTGFNQPQHF.